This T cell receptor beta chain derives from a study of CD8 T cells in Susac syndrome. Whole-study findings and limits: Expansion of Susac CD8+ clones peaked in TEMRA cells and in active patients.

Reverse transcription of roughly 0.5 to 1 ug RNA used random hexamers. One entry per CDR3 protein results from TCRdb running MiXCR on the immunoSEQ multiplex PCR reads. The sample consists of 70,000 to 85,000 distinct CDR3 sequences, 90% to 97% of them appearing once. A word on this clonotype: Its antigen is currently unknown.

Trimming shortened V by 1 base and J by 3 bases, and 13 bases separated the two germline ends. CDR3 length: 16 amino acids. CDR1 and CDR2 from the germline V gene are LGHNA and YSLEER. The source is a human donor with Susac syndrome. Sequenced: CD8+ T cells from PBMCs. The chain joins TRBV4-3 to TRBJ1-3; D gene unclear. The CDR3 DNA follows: TGCGCCAGCAGCCAAGGGCTGTCCCGGAATGGAAACACCATATATTTT. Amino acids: CASSQGLSRNGNTIYF.